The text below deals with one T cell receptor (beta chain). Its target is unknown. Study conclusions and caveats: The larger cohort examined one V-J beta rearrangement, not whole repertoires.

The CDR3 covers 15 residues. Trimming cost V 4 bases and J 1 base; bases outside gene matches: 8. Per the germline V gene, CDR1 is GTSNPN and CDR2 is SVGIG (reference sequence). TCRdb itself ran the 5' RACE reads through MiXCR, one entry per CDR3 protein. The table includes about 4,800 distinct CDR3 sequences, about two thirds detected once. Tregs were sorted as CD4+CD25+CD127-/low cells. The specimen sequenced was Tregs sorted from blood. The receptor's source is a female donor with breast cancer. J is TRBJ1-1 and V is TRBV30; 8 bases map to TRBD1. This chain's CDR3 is CAWTLGGTGNTEAFF. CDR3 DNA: TGTGCCTGGACCCTAGGAGGGACAGGGAACACTGAAGCTTTCTTT.